This T cell receptor (beta chain) stems from a study of cytomegalovirus exposure and HLA in healthy donors. 60 Vbeta and 13 Jbeta primers were used in PCR. The data were produced by immunoSEQ multiplex PCR, yet TCRdb's version contains in-frame clones alone and is incomplete. The data contain 200,000 or so clones, approximately 79% of them singletons. Germline trimming cut 2 bases from V and 3 bases from J; bases unmatched to any gene: 7. Germline CDR1 is MNHEY and CDR2 is SMNVEV (reference sequence). The CDR3 length is 17 residues. The origin of this receptor is a girl aged 2-10 years in good health and CMV-seronegative. The specimen sequenced was PBMCs. This sequence joins TRBV27 and TRBJ2-6; TRBD2 aligns across 7 bases. For the CDR3, the DNA is TGTGCCAGCAGTTTAAGCGGGGTAGGCTTTGGGGCCAACGTCCTGACTTTC. This codes for CASSLSGVGFGANVLTF.